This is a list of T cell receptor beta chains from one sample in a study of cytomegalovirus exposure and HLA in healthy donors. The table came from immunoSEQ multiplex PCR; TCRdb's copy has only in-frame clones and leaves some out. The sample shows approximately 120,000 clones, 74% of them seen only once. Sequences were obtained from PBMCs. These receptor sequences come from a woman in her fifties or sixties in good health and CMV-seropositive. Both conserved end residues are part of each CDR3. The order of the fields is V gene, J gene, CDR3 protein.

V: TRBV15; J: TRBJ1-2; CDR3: CATSTANYGYTF
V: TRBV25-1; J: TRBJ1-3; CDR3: CASSEIRGPGNTIYF
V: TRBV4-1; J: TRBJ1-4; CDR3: CASSRDSPLEKLFF
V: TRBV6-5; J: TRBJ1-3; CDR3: CASSRRSGNTIYF
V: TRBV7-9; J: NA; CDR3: CASSWEGRGDTDEQYF
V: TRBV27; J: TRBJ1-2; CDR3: CASSFLDRRGHGYTF
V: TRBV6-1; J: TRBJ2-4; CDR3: CASRQGTKNIQYF
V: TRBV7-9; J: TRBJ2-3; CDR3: CASNVSPGDTQYF
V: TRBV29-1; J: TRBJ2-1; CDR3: CSVEGRGDEQFF
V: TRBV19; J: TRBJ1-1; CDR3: CASSGNRGQDTEAFF
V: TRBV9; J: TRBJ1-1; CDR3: CASSVTALNTEAFF
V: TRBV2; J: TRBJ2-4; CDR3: CASGTVAKNIQYF
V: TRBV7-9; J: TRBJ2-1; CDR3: CSSSLGGGGYNEQFF
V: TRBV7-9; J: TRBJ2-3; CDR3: CSSSLFVGGQFIF
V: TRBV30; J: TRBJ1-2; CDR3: CAWISDKGAHGYTF
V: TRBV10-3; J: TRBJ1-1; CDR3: CAIRTGNTEAFF
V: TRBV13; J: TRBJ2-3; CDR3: CASSSGAIGGTYTQYF
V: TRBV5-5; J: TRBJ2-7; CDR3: CASRSPLGDRGGEQYF
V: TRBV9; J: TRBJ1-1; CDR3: CASSQDTEAFF
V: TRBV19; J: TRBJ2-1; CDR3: CASRSTPGSGSYNEQFF
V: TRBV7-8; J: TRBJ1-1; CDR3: CASSRTGSAKAFF
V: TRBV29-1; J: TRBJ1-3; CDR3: CSVVEVFGNTIYF